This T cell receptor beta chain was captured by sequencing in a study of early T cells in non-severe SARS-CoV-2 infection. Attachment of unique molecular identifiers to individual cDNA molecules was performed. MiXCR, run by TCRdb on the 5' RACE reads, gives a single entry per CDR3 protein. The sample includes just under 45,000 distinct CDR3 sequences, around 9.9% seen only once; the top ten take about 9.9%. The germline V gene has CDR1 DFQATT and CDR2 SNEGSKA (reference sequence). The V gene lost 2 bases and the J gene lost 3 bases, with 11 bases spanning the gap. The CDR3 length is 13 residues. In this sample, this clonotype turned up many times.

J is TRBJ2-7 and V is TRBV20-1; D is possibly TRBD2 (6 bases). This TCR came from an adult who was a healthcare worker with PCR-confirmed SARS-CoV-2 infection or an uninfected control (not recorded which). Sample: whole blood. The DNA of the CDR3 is TGCAGTGCTAGATCGGGAGAAAACTACGAGCAGTACTTC. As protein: CSARSGENYEQYF.